This passage covers 3 T cell receptor beta chains from one sample sequenced in a study of monozygotic twins with inflammatory bowel disease. For each CDR3 protein, TCRdb gives one entry from its re-call of the 5' RACE reads, without DNA. Its clone listing holds about 450,000 distinct CDR3 sequences. The sample consisted of blood. These receptors came from a human donor with ulcerative colitis or Crohn's disease, or a healthy co-twin of an affected twin (not recorded which).

The chain uses TRBV20-1 and TRBJ1-5; TCRdb picks TRBD1, but there is no DNA to check that call. This CDR3 is 16 amino acids long. Germline-derived CDR1 and CDR2 are DFQATT and SNEGSKA (reference sequence). The CDR3 sequence: CSARDSSGGNNQPQHF.

The chain couples TRBV7-6 to TRBJ2-7; the TRBD1 assignment by TCRdb is unverifiable without DNA. The CDR3 runs 13 residues. CDR1 is SGHVS and CDR2 is FNYEAQ in the germline V gene. The CDR3 region is CASSYFQGNEQYF.

The rearrangement links TRBV20-1 to TRBJ1-1. CDR3 length equals 11 residues. Germline V lookup: CDR1 DFQATT, CDR2 SNEGSKA (reference sequence). The CDR3 reads CSAKGRAEAFF.